The source of this T cell receptor beta chain is a study of siplizumab effects on memory and regulatory T cells. General study results and limits: Significantly reduced by siplizumab was the cumulative frequency of alloreactive sequences, namely those traceable to unstimulated CD4+ memory cells. Sequences below about 10^-5 frequency were poorly captured, limiting mapping of alloreactive clones.

The protocol was immunoSEQ multiplex PCR, while the TCRdb copy is restricted to in-frame clones and leaves out a portion. The sample consists of 110,000 or so clones, under 95% of them appearing once. V was shortened by 10 bases and J by 2 bases, with 18 bases between the two germline ends. The CDR3 is 14 amino acids. Germline V CDR1 and CDR2: SNHLY, FYNNEI. Comments on this clone: The target antigen is unknown.

The receptor was isolated from a human donor in good health. Sample: Tregs sorted from blood. The chain is built from TRBV2 and TRBJ2-7; D is possibly TRBD1 (6 bases). The CDR3 nucleotides are TGTGCCACCAGAAAGACAGGCAATACCTACGAGCAGTACTTC. It yields the protein CATRKTGNTYEQYF.